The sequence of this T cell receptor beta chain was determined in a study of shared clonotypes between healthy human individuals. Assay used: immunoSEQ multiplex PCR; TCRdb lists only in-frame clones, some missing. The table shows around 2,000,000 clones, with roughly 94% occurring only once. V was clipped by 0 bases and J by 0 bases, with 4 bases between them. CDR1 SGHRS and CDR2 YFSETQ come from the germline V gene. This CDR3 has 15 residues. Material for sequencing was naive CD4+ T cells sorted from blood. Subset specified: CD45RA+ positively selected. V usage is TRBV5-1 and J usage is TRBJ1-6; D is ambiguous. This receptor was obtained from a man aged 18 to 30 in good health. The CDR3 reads CASSLVGSYNSPLHF. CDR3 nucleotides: TGCGCCAGCAGCTTGGTCGGCTCCTATAATTCACCCCTCCACTTT. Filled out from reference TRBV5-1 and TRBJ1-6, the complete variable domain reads KAGVTQTPRYLIKTRGQQVTLSCSPISGHRSVSWYQQTPGQGLQFLFEYFSETQRNKGNFPGRFSGRQFSNSRSEMNVSTLELGDSALYLCASSLVGSYNSPLHFGNGTRLTVT.